Listed below are T cell receptor beta chains from one sample, sequenced in a study of shared clonotypes between healthy human individuals. Here immunoSEQ multiplex PCR was the method, and the copy in TCRdb shows in-frame clones only, minus some. The sample includes about 990,000 clones, about 84% seen only once; the top ten take 0.61%. Sequenced input: memory CD4+ T cells from PBMCs. The origin of the receptors is a young man in good health. Some clones in this sample may be carry-over from other donors' samples. The CDR3 runs from the conserved cysteine through the conserved F or W. The size entry is marked missing in some rows and otherwise reads once, few, many or a size class.

V: TRBV4-3; size: .; J: TRBJ2-2; CDR3: CASSQEVLNTGELFF
V: TRBV18; size: .; J: TRBJ1-1; CDR3: CASSPGQPNTEAFF
V: TRBV7-2; size: .; J: TRBJ2-5; CDR3: CASSLGAGTQYF
V: TRBV20-1; size: .; J: TRBJ2-7; CDR3: CSASPGGEQYF
V: TRBV6-1; size: .; J: TRBJ1-2; CDR3: CASVGQVFWYGYTF
V: TRBV19; size: .; J: TRBJ1-2; CDR3: CASSIRGRLQYGYTF
V: TRBV27; size: few; J: TRBJ2-4; CDR3: CASSPDPGTSGRASQNIQYF
V: TRBV6-4; size: .; J: TRBJ2-7; CDR3: CASSDLLPEVHEQYF
V: TRBV28; size: .; J: TRBJ1-5; CDR3: CASSSLSGGDGQPQHF
V: TRBV4-1; size: few; J: TRBJ2-7; CDR3: CASSLYRGGETSKTYEQYF
V: TRBV4-2; size: .; J: TRBJ2-2; CDR3: CASSQRPGQGNTGELFF
V: TRBV25-1; size: .; J: TRBJ1-2; CDR3: CASSELSGGDYGYTF
V: TRBV6-5; size: .; J: TRBJ2-7; CDR3: CASSLRTGYEQYF
V: TRBV5-4; size: .; J: TRBJ2-1; CDR3: CASSLGPHGEQFF
V: TRBV7-2; size: .; J: TRBJ1-2; CDR3: CASSLAGRGGRRGYTF
V: TRBV14; size: .; J: TRBJ2-1; CDR3: CASSQTSWTLRTYNEQFF
V: TRBV18; size: .; J: TRBJ1-2; CDR3: CASSPPGQGGYGYTF
V: TRBV6-1; size: .; J: TRBJ2-7; CDR3: CASSEGTSGYYEQYF
V: TRBV4-3; size: .; J: TRBJ2-2; CDR3: CASSREWGLQNTGELFF
V: TRBV28; size: once; J: TRBJ2-7; CDR3: CASSLLHEQYF
V: TRBV30; size: .; J: TRBJ2-1; CDR3: CAWSPQLAGGFSYNEQFF
V: TRBV9; size: .; J: TRBJ2-2; CDR3: CASSPRVGIDTGELFF
V: TRBV7-2; size: .; J: TRBJ2-7; CDR3: CASSLDRFAYEQYF
V: TRBV5-4; size: once; J: TRBJ2-3; CDR3: CASRVQDFDTQYF
V: TRBV7-8; size: few; J: TRBJ2-5; CDR3: CASSLGLAVQETQYF
V: TRBV18; size: .; J: TRBJ2-7; CDR3: CASSPTAGGAYEQYF
V: TRBV9; size: .; J: TRBJ1-1; CDR3: CASSVDSVMNTEAFF
V: TRBV28; size: few; J: TRBJ1-2; CDR3: CAIGAHNYGYTF
V: TRBV19; size: once; J: TRBJ2-3; CDR3: CASDNRRIGGSSDTQYF
V: TRBV10-1; size: few; J: TRBJ2-7; CDR3: CASSERAGGRGEQYF
V: TRBV10-3; size: .; J: TRBJ2-1; CDR3: CAISDNQRAKSSYNEQFF
V: TRBV2; size: .; J: TRBJ2-1; CDR3: CASSDCVGCEQFF
V: TRBV5-1; size: .; J: TRBJ2-7; CDR3: CASSLVGSSYEQYF
V: TRBV4-3; size: .; J: TRBJ2-3; CDR3: CASSLGQGSTDTQYF
V: TRBV2; size: few; J: TRBJ1-2; CDR3: CASTRGIDYGYTF
V: TRBV28; size: .; J: TRBJ1-5; CDR3: CASRLDRRNQPQHF
V: TRBV10-3; size: .; J: TRBJ2-5; CDR3: CATRGGVHQETQYF
V: TRBV19; size: .; J: TRBJ1-2; CDR3: CASLLDSSFSFGYTF
V: TRBV28; size: .; J: TRBJ2-3; CDR3: CASSDPGLAGADTQYF
V: TRBV18; size: .; J: TRBJ2-1; CDR3: CASSPRGLGTSANNYNEQFF
V: TRBV7-3; size: .; J: TRBJ2-4; CDR3: CASSFPGIRAKNIQYF
V: TRBV29-1; size: .; J: TRBJ1-2; CDR3: CSAKTGGYGYTF
V: TRBV14; size: once; J: TRBJ1-4; CDR3: CASSQALDQRKLFF
V: TRBV6-1; size: .; J: TRBJ2-3; CDR3: CASSVGGAGADTQYF
V: TRBV18; size: .; J: TRBJ2-7; CDR3: CASSPRGRPAYEQYF